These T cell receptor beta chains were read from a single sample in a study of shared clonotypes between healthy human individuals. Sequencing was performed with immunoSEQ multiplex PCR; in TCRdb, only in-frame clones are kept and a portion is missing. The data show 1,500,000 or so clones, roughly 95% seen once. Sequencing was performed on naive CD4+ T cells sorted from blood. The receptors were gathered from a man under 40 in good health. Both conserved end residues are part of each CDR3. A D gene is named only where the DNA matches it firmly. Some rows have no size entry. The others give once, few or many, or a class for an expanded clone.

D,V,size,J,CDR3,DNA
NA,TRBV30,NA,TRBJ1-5,CAWSVKGSNQPQHF,TGTGCCTGGAGTGTAAAGGGTAGCAATCAGCCCCAGCATTTT
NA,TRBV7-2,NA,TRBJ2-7,CASSLKGVAYEQYF,TGTGCCAGCAGCCTGAAGGGGGTAGCCTACGAGCAGTACTTC
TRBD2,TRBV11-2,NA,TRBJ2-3,CASRVGGKDTQYF,TGTGCCAGCAGGGTGGGAGGGAAAGATACGCAGTATTTT
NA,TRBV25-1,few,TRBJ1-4,CASSESGLNEKLFF,TGTGCCAGCAGTGAGTCAGGGTTGAATGAAAAACTGTTTTTT
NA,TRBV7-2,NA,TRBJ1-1,CASSLVGNTEAFF,TGTGCCAGCAGCTTAGTAGGGAACACTGAAGCTTTCTTT
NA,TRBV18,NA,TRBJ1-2,CASSPYGQTGYGYTF,TGTGCCAGCTCACCATATGGACAGACCGGCTATGGCTACACCTTC
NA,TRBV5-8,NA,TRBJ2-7,CASSLRTEQYF,TGTGCCAGCAGCTTGAGGACCGAGCAGTACTTC
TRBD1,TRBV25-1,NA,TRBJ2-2,CASSVTGAGELFF,TGTGCCAGCAGTGTAACAGGGGCCGGGGAGCTGTTTTTT
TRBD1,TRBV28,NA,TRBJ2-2,CASRLGQGTAGELFF,TGTGCCAGCAGGTTGGGACAGGGGACGGCCGGGGAGCTGTTTTTT
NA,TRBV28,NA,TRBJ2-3,CASSLLVDTQYF,TGTGCCAGCAGTCTGCTGGTCGATACGCAGTATTTT
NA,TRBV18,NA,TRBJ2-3,CASSPRSAGDTQYF,TGTGCCAGCTCACCGAGGTCAGCGGGAGATACGCAGTATTTT
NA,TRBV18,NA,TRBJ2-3,CASSPQAGTDTQYF,TGTGCCAGCTCACCTCAGGCGGGCACAGATACGCAGTATTTT
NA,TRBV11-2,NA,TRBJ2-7,CASGPVLSSYEQYF,TGTGCCAGCGGTCCAGTTCTGAGCTCCTACGAGCAGTACTTC
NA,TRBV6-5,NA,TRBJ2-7,CASSRDTVSYEQYF,TGTGCCAGCAGCCGGGACACCGTCTCCTACGAGCAGTACTTC
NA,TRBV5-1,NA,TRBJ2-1,CASSLGAYNEQFF,TGCGCCAGCAGCTTAGGAGCCTACAATGAGCAGTTCTTC
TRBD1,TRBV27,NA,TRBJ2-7,CASSSGQDIGYEQYF,TGTGCCAGTAGCTCGGGACAGGATATCGGCTACGAGCAGTACTTC